Each of the 25 T cell receptor beta chains below was sequenced from the same sample in a study of identical twins. TCRdb reanalysed the 5' RACE reads using MiXCR and keeps one entry per CDR3 protein. The table has 200,000 to 250,000 distinct CDR3 sequences, approximately 10% seen once. The sequenced sample consisted of memory T cells sorted from blood. The receptors derive from a man between 45 and 60 years old in good health.

This clonotype was counted a few times. At one end the junction does not follow the germline gene, possibly because of a read error. The chain couples TRBV5-1 to TRBJ1-4; weak D call: TRBD1 (6 bases). In germline, CDR1 is SGHRS, CDR2 YFSETQ. The CDR3 consists of 15 residues. The CDR3: CASSITGTTNEKLFF. The CDR3 nucleotides are TGCGCCAGCAGCATCACAGGGACAACGAATGAAAAACTGTTTTTT. Looking up the rest from reference TRBV5-1 and TRBJ1-4 gives the full variable domain: KAGVTQTPRYLIKTRGQQVTLSCSPISGHRSVSWYQQTPGQGLQFLFEYFSETQRNKGNFPGRFSGRQFSNSRSEMNVSTLELGDSALYLCASSITGTTNEKLFFGSGTQLSVL.

The J gene is TRBJ2-7, the V gene TRBV7-2, with 7 bases aligning to TRBD2. Germline V gene sequence: CDR1 SGHTA, CDR2 FQGNSA. Trimming cost V 3 bases and J 6 bases; bases outside gene matches: 8. CDR3 size: 14 residues. Here the CDR3 reads CASSFQGGPSEQYF. Here the CDR3 DNA reads TGTGCCAGCAGCTTTCAGGGAGGGCCGTCCGAGCAGTACTTC.

CDR3 amino acids: CASGLGLYEQYF. The CDR3 DNA is TGTGCTAGTGGTTTGGGACTGTACGAGCAGTACTTC. The chain carries TRBV12-5 and TRBJ2-7; D gene unclear. Trimming removed 1 base from V and 4 bases from J, with 5 bases in between. In germline, CDR1 is LGHNT, CDR2 FRNRAP. This CDR3 has 12 amino acids.

This chain joins TRBV6-1 and TRBJ2-1; D might be TRBD2 (6 bases). Germline CDR1 reads MNHNS; CDR2 reads SASEGT. The CDR3 has 16 amino acids. Deletions cut 6 bases from V and 3 bases from J, with 18 bases between. The CDR3 sequence: CASRRIARGGYNEQFF. The CDR3 bases are TGTGCCAGCAGACGCATCGCTCGGGGAGGCTACAATGAGCAGTTCTTC.

This clonotype was detected only a few times. The V and J genes are TRBV3-1 and TRBJ2-2, with 10 bases that match TRBD2. In germline, CDR1 is LGHDT, CDR2 YNNKEL (reference sequence). Trimming cost V 1 base and J 2 bases; bases outside gene matches: 7. The CDR3 extends over 18 amino acids. The CDR3: CASSQGSGRATNTGELFF. The CDR3 bases are TGTGCCAGCAGCCAAGGGAGCGGGAGGGCCACCAACACCGGGGAGCTGTTTTTT. Drawing the rest from reference TRBV3-1 and TRBJ2-2, the complete variable domain is DTAVSQTPKYLVTQMGNDKSIKCEQNLGHDTMYWYKQDSKKFLKIMFSYNNKELIINETVPNRFSPKSPDKAHLNLHINSLELGDSAVYFCASSQGSGRATNTGELFFGEGSRLTVL.

This sequence joins TRBV5-1 and TRBJ2-1; D is unclear. Trimming pared 0 bases from V and 7 bases from J, leaving 8 bases between. Germline CDR1 reads SGHRS; CDR2 reads YFSETQ. The CDR3 runs 13 residues. CDR3 sequence reads: CASSLVPENEQFF. DNA of the CDR3: TGCGCCAGCAGCTTGGTTCCGGAGAATGAGCAGTTCTTC.

The V call is TRBV20-1, the J call TRBJ2-3; possible D gene TRBD2, 5 bases. The germline V gene encodes CDR1 DFQATT and CDR2 SNEGSKA (reference sequence). V lost 3 bases to trimming and J lost 0 bases, with 10 bases between them. The CDR3 runs to 14 residues. The CDR3 bases are TGCAGTGCTAGGAGGGCAGTGAGCACAGATACGCAGTATTTT. Encoded protein: CSARRAVSTDTQYF.

The table lists this clonotype with many counts. The chain uses TRBV4-3 and TRBJ1-4, with a possible D match to TRBD1 (5 bases). From germline, CDR1 is LGHNA and CDR2 YSLEER. The CDR3 contains 15 residues. Trimming removed 1 base at V and 0 bases at J, with 6 bases between. CDR3 nucleotide sequence: TGCGCCAGCAGCCAAGCGACAGCAACTAATGAAAAACTGTTTTTT. This sequence encodes CASSQATATNEKLFF.

Only a few counts were recorded for this clonotype. The V call is TRBV12-3 or TRBV12-4, the J call TRBJ1-2, with D possibly TRBD1 on 5 matching bases. V dropped 5 bases and J dropped 4 bases, with 17 bases sitting between them. The length of the CDR3 is 15 residues. This chain's CDR3 is CASSLGTSTRYGYTF. CDR3 nucleotides: TGTGCCAGCAGTCTAGGGACGTCAACTCGCTATGGCTACACCTTC.

This clonotype was counted many times. The chain combines TRBV6-1 with TRBJ2-7; 8 nucleotides agree with TRBD1. V dropped 5 bases and J dropped 0; count of bases not matched to a gene: 15. The CDR3 has 18 amino acids. Germline V gene sequence: CDR1 MNHNS, CDR2 SASEGT. CDR3 nucleotides: TGTGCCAGCAGTCGCAGTGCAGACAGGGGCCTTAGCTCCTACGAGCAGTACTTC. Residues: CASSRSADRGLSSYEQYF.

This clonotype was seen repeatedly, ten times or more. The rearrangement uses TRBV10-3 and TRBJ1-2; 8 bases align to TRBD1. Germline V gives CDR1 ENHRY, CDR2 SYGVKD. V shed 6 bases and J 0 bases; nucleotides not matched to a gene: 9. The CDR3 has 16 residues. CDR3 in DNA: TGTGCCATCAGGGCCGGACAGGGACTGTCTAACTATGGCTACACCTTC. Translated: CAIRAGQGLSNYGYTF.

This clonotype was observed a few times. The chain has TRBV30 and TRBJ1-2, with TRBD1 matching 11 bases. J was trimmed by 6 bases and V by 4 bases; bases with no gene match: 7. There are 14 residues in the CDR3. CDR1 is GTSNPN, CDR2 SVGIG, per germline (reference sequence). CDR3 nucleotides: TGTGCCTGGAATTGGAGGGGACAGGGGGATGGCTACACCTTC. Translating it yields CAWNWRGQGDGYTF.

There are many counts of this clonotype. This chain joins TRBV4-1 and TRBJ1-1; weak D call: TRBD1 (5 bases). This CDR3 has 15 amino acids. Trimming took off 0 bases at V and 3 bases at J, with 11 bases between the two ends. Germline V gives CDR1 MGHRA, CDR2 YSYEKL. CDR3 DNA sequence: TGCGCCAGCAGCCAAGATTTTTCAGGGTACACTGAAGCTTTCTTT. It yields the protein CASSQDFSGYTEAFF.

This clonotype was detected many times. DNA for the CDR3: TGTGCCAGCAGTGAACTAGCGGGAGCTGAGACCCAGTACTTC. Its protein is CASSELAGAETQYF. The V call is TRBV2, the J call TRBJ2-5, with 10 bases identical to TRBD2. The V gene's germline CDR1 is SNHLY and CDR2 FYNNEI. V was clipped by 2 bases and J by 5 bases; unmatched bases: 2. This CDR3 is built from 14 residues. Based on the CDR3 plus reference TRBV2 and TRBJ2-5, the full variable domain is EPEVTQTPSHQVTQMGQEVILRCVPISNHLYFYWYRQILGQKVEFLVSFYNNEISEKSEIFDDQFSVERPDGSNFTLKIRSTKLEDSAMYFCASSELAGAETQYFGPGTRLLVL.

The count of this clonotype is one. The rearrangement links TRBV20-1 to TRBJ2-2; no reliable D call. CDR3 length: 15 amino acids. Per germline, CDR1 DFQATT and CDR2 SNEGSKA (reference sequence). V was shortened by 0 bases and J by 1 base, with 9 bases between the two germline ends. The CDR3 coding sequence is TGCAGTGCTAGAGACGTGGCGCTGAACACCGGGGAGCTGTTTTTT. It translates to CSARDVALNTGELFF.

This clonotype appeared a few times. This chain connects TRBV20-1 to TRBJ1-1; D unclear. The germline gives CDR1 DFQATT, CDR2 SNEGSKA (reference sequence). The V end was cut by 1 base, the J end by 0 bases, with 9 bases between. This CDR3 contains 14 residues. CDR3: CSARVHSMNTEAFF. For the CDR3, the DNA is TGCAGTGCTAGAGTGCATTCTATGAACACTGAAGCTTTCTTT.

This clonotype showed up many times. The genes are TRBV4-3 and TRBJ2-2; the D gene is possibly TRBD1 (6 bases). Germline assignment: CDR1 LGHNA and CDR2 YSLEER. The length of the CDR3 is 15 residues. The germline V and J ends were trimmed by 0 bases and 7 bases, with 12 bases remaining between them. The CDR3: CASSQDARGLGELFF. The CDR3 DNA follows: TGCGCCAGCAGCCAAGATGCCAGGGGCCTCGGGGAGCTGTTTTTT.

This chain links TRBV12-3 or TRBV12-4 with TRBJ2-7; 8 nucleotides line up with TRBD1. CDR3 length: 15 amino acids. Unmatched junction bases numbered 7, after V lost 5 bases and J lost 1 base. The CDR3 DNA reads TGTGCCAGCAGTCCCCAACAGGGGGAGTCCTACGAGCAGTACTTC. This translates into CASSPQQGESYEQYF.

This clonotype was observed at least ten times. The V and J genes are TRBV7-2 and TRBJ2-7; no clear D gene. Germline V lookup: CDR1 SGHTA, CDR2 FQGNSA. The CDR3 is 15 amino acids. Trimming removed 3 bases from V and 2 bases from J, with 14 bases in between. CDR3 loop: CASSFIAMSPYEQYF. In nucleotides, the CDR3 is TGTGCCAGCAGCTTCATAGCCATGTCCCCCTACGAGCAGTACTTC.

This clonotype was seen ten or more times. V gene TRBV28 combines with J gene TRBJ2-7, with unresolved D. This CDR3 is built from 15 residues. V was clipped by 8 bases and J by 6 bases, with 23 bases between them. Germline V lookup: CDR1 MDHEN, CDR2 SYDVKM. The CDR3 DNA sequence: TGTGCCAGCCTAACCCGGGCCTCGAACGCCGGCGAGCAGTACTTC. Amino acid sequence: CASLTRASNAGEQYF.

This chain uses TRBV20-1 with TRBJ1-1; no definite D call. The germline V and J ends were trimmed by 6 bases and 3 bases, with 17 bases remaining between them. The CDR3 runs to 14 residues. Germline V lookup: CDR1 DFQATT, CDR2 SNEGSKA (reference sequence). In nucleotides, the CDR3 is TGCAGTGCCCTGGTTGAATTTCGTTACACTGAAGCTTTCTTT. It yields the protein CSALVEFRYTEAFF.

V usage is TRBV6-1 and J usage is TRBJ2-7; a weak D match, TRBD1 (6 bases). The V gene's germline CDR1 is MNHNS and CDR2 SASEGT. Trimming stripped 8 bases from V and 3 bases from J, with 14 bases between. The CDR3 sequence is 13 residues long. For the CDR3, the DNA is TGTGCCAGCGGAATGACAGGACACTACGAGCAGTACTTC. The encoded protein is CASGMTGHYEQYF.

The chain links TRBV5-4 to TRBJ1-2; TRBD1 aligns across 8 bases. Trimming at V came to 0 bases and at J to 1 base, leaving 2 bases not matched to a gene. Per the germline V gene, CDR1 is SGHNT and CDR2 is YYREEE (reference sequence). The CDR3 loop spans 15 amino acids. Here the CDR3 DNA reads TGTGCCAGCAGCTTGGGGACAGGGATTAACTATGGCTACACCTTC. Protein: CASSLGTGINYGYTF.

The J gene is TRBJ2-1, the V gene TRBV5-1; 9 bases align to TRBD2. J was trimmed by 4 bases and V by 0 bases; bases with no gene match: 5. Germline lookup yields CDR1 SGHRS and CDR2 YFSETQ. The CDR3 covers 16 residues. The CDR3 spells CASSLAPSGTYNEQFF. In nucleotides, the CDR3 is TGCGCCAGCAGCTTGGCACCTAGCGGGACTTACAATGAGCAGTTCTTC.

The genes are TRBV18 and TRBJ2-3; possibly TRBD2 for D (6 bases). V gave up 3 bases and J gave up 0 bases, with 10 bases separating them. The CDR3 loop spans 15 amino acids. Germline-derived CDR1 and CDR2 are KGHSH and LQKENI. DNA for the CDR3: TGTGCCAGCTCACCCCAAGGGACTAGCACAGATACGCAGTATTTT. Translated, it gives CASSPQGTSTDTQYF.